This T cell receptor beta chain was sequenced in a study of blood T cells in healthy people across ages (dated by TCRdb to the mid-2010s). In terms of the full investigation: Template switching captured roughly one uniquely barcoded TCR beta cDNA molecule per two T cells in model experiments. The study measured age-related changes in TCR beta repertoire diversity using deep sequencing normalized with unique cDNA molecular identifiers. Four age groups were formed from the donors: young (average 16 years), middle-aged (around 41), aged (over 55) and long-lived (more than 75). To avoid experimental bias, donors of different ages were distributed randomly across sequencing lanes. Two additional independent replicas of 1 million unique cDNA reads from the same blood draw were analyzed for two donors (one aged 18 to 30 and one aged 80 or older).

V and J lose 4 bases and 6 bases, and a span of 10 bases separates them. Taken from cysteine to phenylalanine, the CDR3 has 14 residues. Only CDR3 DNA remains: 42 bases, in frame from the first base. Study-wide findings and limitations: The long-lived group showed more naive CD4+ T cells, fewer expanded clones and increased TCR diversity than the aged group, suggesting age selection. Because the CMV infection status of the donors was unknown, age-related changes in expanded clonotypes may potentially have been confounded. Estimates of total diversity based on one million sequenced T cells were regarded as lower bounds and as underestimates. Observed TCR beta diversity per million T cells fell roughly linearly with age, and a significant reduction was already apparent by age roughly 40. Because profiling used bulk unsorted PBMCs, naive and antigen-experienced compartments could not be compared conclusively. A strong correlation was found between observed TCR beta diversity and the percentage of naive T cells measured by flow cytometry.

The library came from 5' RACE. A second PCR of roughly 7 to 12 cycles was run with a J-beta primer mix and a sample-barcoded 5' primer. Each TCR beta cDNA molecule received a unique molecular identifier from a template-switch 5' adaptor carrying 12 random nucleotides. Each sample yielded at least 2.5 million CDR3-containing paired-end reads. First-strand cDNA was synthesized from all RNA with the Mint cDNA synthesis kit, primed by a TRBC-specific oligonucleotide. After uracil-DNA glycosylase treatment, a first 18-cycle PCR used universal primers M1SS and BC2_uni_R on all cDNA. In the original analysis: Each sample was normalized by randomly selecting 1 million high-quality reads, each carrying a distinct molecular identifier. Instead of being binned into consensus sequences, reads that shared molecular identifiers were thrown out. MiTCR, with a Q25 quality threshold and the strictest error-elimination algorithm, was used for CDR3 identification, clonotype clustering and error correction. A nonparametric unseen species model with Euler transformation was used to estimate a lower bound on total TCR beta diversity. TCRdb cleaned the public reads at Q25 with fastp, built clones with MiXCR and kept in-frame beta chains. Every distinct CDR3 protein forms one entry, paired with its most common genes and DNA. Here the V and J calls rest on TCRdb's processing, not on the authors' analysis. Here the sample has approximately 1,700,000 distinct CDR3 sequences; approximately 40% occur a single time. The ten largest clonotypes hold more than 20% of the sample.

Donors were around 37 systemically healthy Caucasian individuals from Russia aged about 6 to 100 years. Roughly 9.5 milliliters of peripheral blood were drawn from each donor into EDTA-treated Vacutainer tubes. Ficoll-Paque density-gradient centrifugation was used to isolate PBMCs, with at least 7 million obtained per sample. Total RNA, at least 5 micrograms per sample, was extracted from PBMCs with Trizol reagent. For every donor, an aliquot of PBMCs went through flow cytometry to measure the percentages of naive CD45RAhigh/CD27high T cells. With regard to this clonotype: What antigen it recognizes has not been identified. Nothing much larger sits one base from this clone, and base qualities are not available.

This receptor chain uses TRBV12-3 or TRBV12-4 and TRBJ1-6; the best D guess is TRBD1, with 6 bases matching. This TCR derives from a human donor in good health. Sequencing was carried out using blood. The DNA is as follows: TGTGCCAGCAGTTCACAGGGAATTAATTCACCCCTCCACTTT. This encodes CASSSQGINSPLHF.